This T cell receptor beta chain derives from a study of T cells in Graves' hyperthyroidism and ophthalmopathy. Study-level results: Model-based prediction identified ophthalmopathy a median 6.5 months prior to its onset.

Germline CDR1 and CDR2: SGHTA and FQGTGA. The CDR3 is 15 residues long. Trimming removed 1 base from V and 4 bases from J, with 10 bases in between. This clonotype was counted many times. What it binds is unknown. It was considered stable Graves' hyperthyroidism when ophthalmopathy did not progress within 18 months. Each diagnosis drew on symptoms, thyroxine, TRAb, thyroid ultrasound and orbital computed tomography findings. TCR beta CDR3 region amplification was performed from RNA transcripts. First-round RT-PCR targeting the TCR CDR3 was performed with the HTBI primer set. A single record per CDR3 protein comes from TCRdb applying MiXCR to the multiplex PCR reads. The sample includes around 440,000 distinct CDR3 sequences, roughly 14% of them seen just once.

The sequenced sample was blood. The V call is TRBV7-3, the J call TRBJ2-2; TRBD1 is a possible D gene (5 bases). This TCR derives from a woman aged 18-35 years with Graves' hyperthyroidism. The CDR3 spells CASSLKGRATGELFF. The CDR3, as DNA: TGTGCCAGCAGCTTAAAAGGCAGGGCCACCGGGGAGCTGTTTTTT.